This T cell receptor (beta chain) is drawn from a study of regulatory T cells in long-lasting Graves disease. Study observations and caveats: Having only a small sample size may have limited accuracy.

Arm-PCR of CDR3 regions and iRepertoire HTBI primers were used to build TCR beta libraries. TCRdb reanalysed the multiplex PCR reads using MiXCR and keeps one entry per CDR3 protein. The data hold approximately 470,000 distinct CDR3 sequences, with 20% observed a single time. Germline assignment: CDR1 SNHLY and CDR2 FYNNEI. There are 20 residues in the CDR3. V gave up 2 bases and J gave up 0 bases; unmatched junction bases: 10. Regarding this clonotype: The antigen remains undetermined.

Time point specified: persistent/refractory GD, antithyroid drugs over 5 years with positive TRAb. Construction of the TCR library relied on RNA isolated from PBMCs. The TCR comes from a female donor with Graves disease. The rearrangement uses TRBV2 and TRBJ2-1, with 13 bases fitting TRBD2. This sample comprised peripheral blood mononuclear cells (PBMCs), obtained when the disease was refractory, from a patient treated with antithyroid drugs. The CDR3 bases are TGTGCCAGCAGTGAACCTAGACTAGCGGGAGGACCGAGCTCCTACAATGAGCAGTTCTTC. As protein: CASSEPRLAGGPSSYNEQFF.